This TCR beta chain was identified in a study of metastatic and nonmetastatic thyroid tumors. Background on the study: The authors compared repertoires across blood and tumor or nodule tissue from malignant and benign thyroid patients. General study results and limits: Significantly higher TCR beta diversity was reportedly seen in malignant thyroid tumors than benign nodules, in blood and tumor.

Germline V CDR1 and CDR2: SGHRS, YFSETQ. V lost 0 bases, J lost 0 bases, and 7 bases lay in between. There are 15 residues in the CDR3. Study processing details: Researchers built a distant-metastasis classifier for papillary thyroid cancer that drew on CDR3 differences across clinicopathological groups. With MiXCR, TCRdb reprocessed the PCR reads. The V and J calls come from TCRdb's annotation, not from the publication. The table has about 25,000 clones, less than 25% seen once. The sample holds many counts of this clone. Its antigen is unidentified. All patients were treatment-naive before thyroid surgery.

The source material was blood. The sequence came from a male donor with papillary thyroid cancer or a benign thyroid nodule (not recorded which). Some clones in this sample may be carry-over from other donors' samples. V and J are TRBV5-1 and TRBJ2-1, with no clear D. CDR3 nucleotides: TGCGCCAGCAGCTTGGTTCCCATCTCCTACAATGAGCAGTTCTTC. Amino acid sequence: CASSLVPISYNEQFF.